Listed below are T cell receptor beta chains from one sample, sequenced in a study of neoadjuvant nivolumab and ipilimumab in lung cancer. TCRdb's table, derived via immunoSEQ multiplex PCR, lists solely in-frame clones and lacks some. The sample records 25,000 to 35,000 clones, 92% being singletons. The source material was peripheral blood, sampled after neoadjuvant nivolumab, alone or with ipilimumab, at or shortly before surgery. These receptors were taken from an adult with non-small cell lung cancer. Each CDR3 is given with its conserved first and last residue. Fields, in order: clone size, J gene, D gene, V gene, CDR3 DNA, CDR3 protein. A D gene is named only where the DNA matches it firmly. Size is stated for part of the rows, as once, few or many counts, or as a class when the clone is expanded.

. | TRBJ1-1 | . | TRBV7-2 | TGTGCCAGCAGCTCCTTCCCGGGCTCAACTTGGGCTTTCTTT | CASSSFPGSTWAFF
. | TRBJ2-7 | TRBD2 | TRBV27 | TGTGCCAGCAGGGAGAGGCTAGCGGGAGTTGGCTCCTACGAGCAGTACTTC | CASRERLAGVGSYEQYF
. | TRBJ2-5 | . | TRBV7-2 | TGTGCCAGCAGCTTAGTCAGCCGAGCGGAAGAGACCCAGTACTTC | CASSLVSRAEETQYF
. | TRBJ2-2 | . | TRBV9 | TGTGCCAGCAGCGTCGAGGCCCTCGCCGGGGAGCTGTTTTTT | CASSVEALAGELFF
. | TRBJ2-6 | TRBD1 | TRBV18 | TGTGCCAGCTCACAATATCAGGGACAGTTCTCTGGGGCCAACGTCCTGACTTTC | CASSQYQGQFSGANVLTF
. | TRBJ1-1 | TRBD1 | TRBV5-1 | TGCGCCAGCAGCTCCACGGACAGGGGGGTGAACACTGAAGCTTTCTTT | CASSSTDRGVNTEAFF
. | TRBJ2-2 | . | TRBV5-1 | TGCGCCAGCAGCTTGGGCTTGTTGACACAAAACACCGGGGAGCTGTTTTTT | CASSLGLLTQNTGELFF
. | TRBJ1-1 | . | TRBV11-2 | TGTGCCAGCAGCTTAGAGGGATTATACACTGAAGCTTTCTTT | CASSLEGLYTEAFF
. | TRBJ2-3 | . | TRBV7-5 | TGTGTCAGGCGGGACAGCAACACAGATACGCAGTATTTT | CVRRDSNTDTQYF
. | TRBJ1-5 | TRBD1 | TRBV7-8 | TGTGCCAGCAGCTCCGGACAGGGGAATCAGCCCCAGCATTTT | CASSSGQGNQPQHF
few | TRBJ1-5 | . | TRBV5-1 | TGCGCCAGCAGCTTGGGGGCGAGTCAGCCCCAGCATTTT | CASSLGASQPQHF
once | TRBJ2-7 | . | TRBV5-4 | TGTGCCAGCAGCTTGGCAGGCGACCTCACTTACGAGCAGTACTTC | CASSLAGDLTYEQYF
. | TRBJ2-7 | TRBD1 | TRBV10-3 | TGTGCCATCAGTGAGTCGGCGACAGGGAGCGACGAGCAGTACTTC | CAISESATGSDEQYF
. | TRBJ2-7 | TRBD1 | TRBV11-2 | TGTGCCAGCACTCACCCGGGGACAGGTCGCGAGCAGTACTTC | CASTHPGTGREQYF
. | TRBJ2-5 | TRBD2 | TRBV30 | TGTGCCTGGAAAATGCAACTAGCGGGAGGTAGACGCCAAGAGACCCAGTACTTC | CAWKMQLAGGRRQETQYF
. | TRBJ2-2 | . | TRBV5-1 | TGCGCCAGCAGCCTCCGGCGGGGAAACACCGGGGAGCTGTTTTTT | CASSLRRGNTGELFF
once | TRBJ2-1 | TRBD2 | TRBV5-4 | TGTGCCAGCAGCTTGGGACTAGCGGGAGATAATGAGCAGTTCTTC | CASSLGLAGDNEQFF
. | TRBJ2-7 | TRBD2 | TRBV30 | TGTGCCTGGAGTGTACGAGCGGGAGGGCGCTACGAGCAGTACTTC | CAWSVRAGGRYEQYF
. | TRBJ1-1 | . | TRBV7-9 | TGTGCCAGCAGCCAAGACGTCCCGAAGGCTTTCTTT | CASSQDVPKAFF
. | TRBJ2-3 | . | TRBV7-2 | TGTGCCAGCAGCTTACAGGGGAGAAACACAGATACGCAGTATTTT | CASSLQGRNTDTQYF
once | TRBJ1-1 | . | TRBV6-1 | TGTGCCAGCAGTAAGGGTCAGGGAACTGAAGCTTTCTTT | CASSKGQGTEAFF
. | TRBJ2-3 | . | TRBV5-1 | TGCGCCAGCACCACTACAGGTGGAGCAGATACGCAGTATTTT | CASTTTGGADTQYF
once | TRBJ1-2 | . | TRBV5-6 | TGTGCCAGCAGCTTAGCCGGGGCTGGTGGCTACACCTTC | CASSLAGAGGYTF
. | TRBJ1-5 | TRBD1 | TRBV19 | TGTGCCAGTAGTATAGGACAGGGCTGGCAGCCCCAGCATTTT | CASSIGQGWQPQHF
. | TRBJ1-1 | TRBD1 | TRBV5-1 | TGCGCCAGCAGCTTGGTGGGACAGACAGAAGCTTTCTTT | CASSLVGQTEAFF
. | TRBJ2-3 | . | TRBV4-1 | TGCGCCAGCAGCCAGTCAGACCTCCCTGGGCGAGCGCAGTATTTT | CASSQSDLPGRAQYF
. | TRBJ2-7 | TRBD1 | TRBV7-2 | TGTGCCAGCAGCCTCGGGACAGAAGCTTTGGGCGAGCAGTACTTC | CASSLGTEALGEQYF
. | TRBJ2-3 | TRBD2 | TRBV9 | TGTGCCAGCAGCGTAAGGCTAGCGGGAGGAGATACGCAGTATTTT | CASSVRLAGGDTQYF
. | TRBJ2-7 | . | TRBV7-8 | TGTGCCAGCAGCTTAGTGGCAGCTAGGGAGCAGTACTTC | CASSLVAAREQYF
. | TRBJ2-3 | TRBD1 | TRBV5-4 | TGTGCCAGCAGCTTGACGTTGTGGGGGGACAGGGTAACAGATACGCAGTATTTT | CASSLTLWGDRVTDTQYF
. | TRBJ2-5 | . | TRBV6-1 | TGTGCCAGCAGTGAGGTGGGGCGTTTGGGGGAGACCCAGTACTTC | CASSEVGRLGETQYF
. | TRBJ2-3 | TRBD2 | TRBV5-1 | TGCGCCAGCTCTAGCGGGAGGGCCCCAGACACAGATACGCAGTATTTT | CASSSGRAPDTDTQYF
. | TRBJ2-3 | . | TRBV5-1 | TGCGCCAGCAGCTTGGGAGGCGTGGGTTCCACAGATACGCAGTATTTT | CASSLGGVGSTDTQYF
. | TRBJ2-7 | TRBD2 | TRBV7-2 | TGTGCCAGCAGCTTTGGACTAGCGGGATACGAGCAGTACTTC | CASSFGLAGYEQYF